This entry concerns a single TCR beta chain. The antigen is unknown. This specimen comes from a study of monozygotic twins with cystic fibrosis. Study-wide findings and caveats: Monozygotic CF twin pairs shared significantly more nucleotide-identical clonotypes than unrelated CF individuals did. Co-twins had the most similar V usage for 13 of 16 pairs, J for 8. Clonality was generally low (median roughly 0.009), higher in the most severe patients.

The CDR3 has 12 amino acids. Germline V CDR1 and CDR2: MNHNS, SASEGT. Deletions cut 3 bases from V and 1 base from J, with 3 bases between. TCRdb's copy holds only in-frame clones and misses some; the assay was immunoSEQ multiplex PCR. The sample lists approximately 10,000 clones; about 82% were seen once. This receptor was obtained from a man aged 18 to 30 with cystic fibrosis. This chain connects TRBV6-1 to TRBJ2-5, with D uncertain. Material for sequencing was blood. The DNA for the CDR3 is TGTGCCAGCAGTGAGGTCCAAGAGACCCAGTACTTC. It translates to CASSEVQETQYF.